One sample yielded the 18 T cell receptor beta chains listed below, sequenced in a study of memory CD4+ T cells and cytomegalovirus serostatus. The sort gate was single viable CD3+CD4+CD8-CD45RO+ cells for memory CD4+ T cells. Some clones are missing from TCRdb's copy, which holds only in-frame ones; the method was immunoSEQ multiplex PCR. In the table there are around 61,000 clones, 82% of which are singletons. The sequenced sample consisted of memory CD4+ T cells from blood. The receptors were gathered from an adult in good health and CMV-seronegative.

The genes are TRBV5-6 and TRBJ1-1; unclear D gene. The V gene lost 1 base and the J gene lost 3 bases, with 7 bases spanning the gap. Germline loops: CDR1 SGHDT, CDR2 YYEEEE. This CDR3 is 13 amino acids long. The CDR3 reads CASSLYSYTEAFF. CDR3 in DNA: TGTGCCAGCAGCTTGTACTCCTACACTGAAGCTTTCTTT.

The chain uses TRBV19 and TRBJ2-7; 7 bases align to TRBD1. The CDR3 length is 15 residues. Trimming cost V 5 bases and J 2 bases; bases outside gene matches: 9. In germline, CDR1 is LNHDA, CDR2 SQIVND (reference sequence). In DNA form, the CDR3 reads TGTGCCAGTAGTGGAAAAAGACAGGGCCCCTACGAGCAGTACTTC. As protein: CASSGKRQGPYEQYF.

This clone was recorded once. V usage is TRBV28 and J usage is TRBJ1-2, with D perhaps TRBD1 (6 bases). The CDR3 covers 16 residues. CDR1 and CDR2 (germline): MDHEN, SYDVKM. Trimming removed 9 bases at V and 4 bases at J, with 24 bases between. DNA of the CDR3: TGTGCCAGTACTGTCCCCAGGGCAGGGGACCCCTATGGCTACACCTTC. This codes for CASTVPRAGDPYGYTF.

The V and J genes are TRBV7-3 and TRBJ2-5, with a weak D call TRBD1 (6 bases). This CDR3 has 13 amino acids. Germline values: CDR1 SGHTA, CDR2 FQGTGA. Trimming took off 5 bases at V and 9 bases at J, with 16 bases between the two ends. The CDR3 coding sequence is TGTGCCAGCAGCCCCGCAGGGGCCGGGGCCCAGTACTTC. It is translated as CASSPAGAGAQYF.

This rearrangement joins TRBV5-4 to TRBJ1-2; 9 nucleotides agree with TRBD1. This CDR3 contains 16 residues. Trimming took 0 bases from V and 4 from J; bases not matched to a gene: 7. Per the germline V gene, CDR1 is SGHNT and CDR2 is YYREEE (reference sequence). Written as DNA, the CDR3 is TGTGCCAGCAGCTTGGCCATCCGGGACAGGGCCTATGGCTACACCTTC. It encodes CASSLAIRDRAYGYTF.

This clone was seen more than once but under ten times. This chain joins TRBV4-1 and TRBJ1-5, with a tentative D call TRBD1 (6 bases). Trimming left V 6 bases short and J 6 bases short, with 18 bases between. Germline V gene data show CDR1 as MGHRA and CDR2 as YSYEKL. This CDR3 contains 15 residues. The CDR3 DNA reads as TGCGCCAGCAGAAGGACAGTAGATTTAGGTCAGCCCCAGCATTTT. It translates to CASRRTVDLGQPQHF.

V usage is TRBV9 and J usage is TRBJ1-2; tentative D call: TRBD1 (6 bases). The CDR3 consists of 15 residues. CDR1 and CDR2 from the germline V gene are SGDLS and YYNGEE. The ends were cut back, 4 bases at V and 6 bases at J, with 19 bases in the middle. The CDR3 nucleotides are TGTGCCAGCAGCCCCCAAGCGGGGGCGGCCAATGGCTACACCTTC. It translates to CASSPQAGAANGYTF.

The chain carries TRBV6-5 and TRBJ1-6; D is uncertain. CDR1 is MNHEY and CDR2 is SVGAGI in the germline V gene. The CDR3 is 15 amino acids. The germline V and J ends were trimmed by 5 bases and 0 bases, with 8 bases remaining between them. CDR3 nucleotides: TGTGCCAGCAGTCCAATAAGCTCCTATAATTCACCCCTCCACTTT. This codes for CASSPISSYNSPLHF.

The chain couples TRBV11-2 to TRBJ1-1, with a possible D match to TRBD1 (6 bases). The ends were cut back, 3 bases at V and 7 bases at J, with 12 bases in the middle. This CDR3 has 13 residues. Germline V gene data show CDR1 as SGHAT and CDR2 as FQNNGV. The chain's CDR3 is CASSFSQGSEAFF. DNA of the CDR3: TGTGCCAGCAGCTTTTCCCAGGGGAGTGAAGCTTTCTTT.

The V gene is TRBV4-3, the J gene TRBJ2-2, with D possibly TRBD2 on 6 matching bases. Per the germline V gene, CDR1 is LGHNA and CDR2 is YSLEER. Trimming left V 4 bases short and J 8 bases short, with 17 bases between. There are 15 residues in the CDR3. The chain's CDR3 is CASSLQGGTGGELFF. The CDR3 DNA reads TGCGCCAGCAGCCTGCAGGGCGGGACGGGGGGGGAGCTGTTTTTT.

This chain connects TRBV29-1 to TRBJ2-1, with D possibly being TRBD2 (5 bases). Trimming shortened V by 7 bases and J by 2 bases, and 18 bases separated the two germline ends. Looked up from germline, CDR1 is SQVTM and CDR2 is ANQGSEA. CDR3 length: 15 residues. This CDR3 reads CSALPPLATYNEQFF. Here the CDR3 DNA reads TGCAGCGCCCTCCCTCCCCTAGCAACCTACAATGAGCAGTTCTTC.

This sequence joins TRBV15 and TRBJ2-7, with D perhaps assigned TRBD1 or TRBD2 (5 bases each). Germline V CDR1 and CDR2: LNHNV, YYDKDF (reference sequence). CDR3 length equals 13 residues. The V end was cut by 0 bases, the J end by 7 bases, with 10 bases between. The CDR3, as DNA: TGTGCCACCAGCAGAGATAGGGGACGGGAGCAGTACTTC. Protein product: CATSRDRGREQYF.

This CDR3 is CSVERGGVYYGYTF. Here the CDR3 DNA reads TGCAGCGTTGAACGAGGGGGGGTGTACTATGGCTACACCTTC. The V call is TRBV29-1, the J call TRBJ1-2; TRBD1 might be the D (6 bases). Germline loops: CDR1 SQVTM, CDR2 ANQGSEA. This CDR3 region has 14 residues. V was clipped by 2 bases and J by 3 bases, with 13 bases between them.

The chain is built from TRBV11-3 and TRBJ1-2, with 11 bases fitting TRBD1. CDR1 is SGHNT, CDR2 YENEEA, per germline. This CDR3 has 15 residues. V lost 4 bases to trimming and J lost 4 bases; unmatched junction nucleotides: 5. CDR3 region: CASSSSGTGGYGYTF. The CDR3 nucleotides are TGTGCCAGCAGCTCCTCCGGGACAGGGGGCTATGGCTACACCTTC.

DNA for the CDR3: TGTGCCAGTAGAAAAGATAAGGGGGGGGCTGAAGCTTTCTTT. Translated: CASRKDKGGAEAFF. This chain links TRBV19 with TRBJ1-1; D might be TRBD1 (6 bases). Germline V CDR1 and CDR2: LNHDA, SQIVND (reference sequence). The CDR3 loop spans 14 amino acids. Trimming pared 6 bases from V and 6 bases from J, leaving 17 bases between.

The chain carries TRBV7-9 and TRBJ1-4; D not resolved. Trimming cost V 4 bases and J 7 bases, with 22 bases left between them. The CDR3 spans 17 residues. The germline V gene has CDR1 SEHNR and CDR2 FQNEAQ (reference sequence). This CDR3 reads CASSSEGGPSRREKLFF. In DNA form, the CDR3 reads TGTGCCAGCAGCTCGGAAGGTGGACCTAGTCGGCGTGAAAAACTGTTTTTT. Supplemented by reference TRBV7-9 and TRBJ1-4, the full variable domain reads DTGVSQNPRHKITKRGQNVTFRCDPISEHNRLYWYRQTLGQGPEFLTYFQNEAQLEKSRLLSDRFSAERPKGSFSTLEIQRTEQGDSAMYLCASSSEGGPSRREKLFFGSGTQLSVL.

The chain joins TRBV5-1 to TRBJ1-1; D remains unclear. The CDR3 contains 14 residues. Germline V gives CDR1 SGHRS, CDR2 YFSETQ. V was cut by 7 bases and J by 4 bases, with 17 bases left in between. CDR3 DNA: TGCGCCAGCCGCGGTGTAAAGGGTACCACTGAAGCTTTCTTT. It translates to CASRGVKGTTEAFF.

This clone was seen only a few times. CDR3 amino acids: CASSFGLAGRNEQFF. The CDR3 bases are TGTGCCAGCAGCTTCGGACTAGCGGGGCGCAATGAGCAGTTCTTC. V is TRBV7-6 and J is TRBJ2-1, with 12 bases that match TRBD2. Germline V lookup: CDR1 SGHVS, CDR2 FNYEAQ. V lost 3 bases to trimming and J lost 6 bases; unmatched junction nucleotides: 3. The CDR3 runs 15 residues.